The 13 T cell receptor beta chains given below trace back to one sample, sequenced in a study of response to subunit inactivated influenza vaccine. Each CDR3 protein gets one entry after TCRdb re-called the RT-PCR reads with MiXCR. The data contain 450,000 to 550,000 distinct CDR3 sequences, about 25% of them singletons. The sequences come from CD4+ T cells sorted from PBMCs, collected more than 4 days after vaccination. The receptors were gathered from a man between 45 and 60 years old who received an inactivated influenza vaccine.

The V gene is TRBV18, the J gene TRBJ1-6, with unresolved D. The CDR3 extends over 13 amino acids. The ends were cut back, 2 bases at V and 8 bases at J, with 7 bases in the middle. Germline V gives CDR1 KGHSH, CDR2 LQKENI. The chain's CDR3 is CASSPFQDSPLHF. CDR3 DNA: TGTGCCAGCTCACCATTTCAGGATTCACCCCTCCACTTT.

This rearrangement joins TRBV5-4 to TRBJ1-6; 11 nucleotides agree with TRBD1. CDR3 length: 17 amino acids. Germline-derived CDR1 and CDR2 are SGHNT and YYREEE (reference sequence). Trimming cost V 3 bases and J 8 bases; bases outside gene matches: 10. CDR3 nucleotides: TGTGCCAGCAGCTCGGACAGGGGGCGCGGGTTTGATTCACCCCTCCACTTT. Protein: CASSSDRGRGFDSPLHF.

The sample holds a few counts of this clonotype. V gene TRBV20-1 combines with J gene TRBJ1-1; D may be TRBD1 (6 bases). Trimming left V 6 bases short and J 0 bases short, with 20 bases between. Per the germline V gene, CDR1 is DFQATT and CDR2 is SNEGSKA (reference sequence). The CDR3 covers 16 residues. This chain's CDR3 is CSAAGQPGRLNTEAFF. The CDR3 coding sequence is TGCAGTGCCGCCGGACAGCCTGGACGATTGAACACTGAAGCTTTCTTT.

This clonotype was counted only a few times. This chain joins TRBV7-9 and TRBJ2-4, with TRBD1 matching over 8 bases. Germline V CDR1 and CDR2: SEHNR, FQNEAQ (reference sequence). The CDR3 is 16 residues long. Trimming cost V 5 bases and J 0 bases; bases outside gene matches: 6. The CDR3 bases are TGTGCCAGCAGCGGACAGGGACGGATAGCCAAAAACATTCAGTACTTC. Protein: CASSGQGRIAKNIQYF.

J is TRBJ2-3 and V is TRBV6-1; TRBD2 matches at 11 bases. Germline assignment: CDR1 MNHNS and CDR2 SASEGT. The trim removed 4 bases at V and 4 bases at J, leaving 7 bases unmatched. This CDR3 contains 16 residues. The CDR3 here is CASSVIAGGLSDTQYF. CDR3 nucleotide sequence: TGTGCCAGCAGTGTTATAGCGGGGGGGCTGTCAGATACGCAGTATTTT.

The genes are TRBV29-1 and TRBJ2-1; D unresolved. V shed 4 bases and J shed 7 bases, with 14 bases lying between them. CDR3 size: 13 residues. Germline V gives CDR1 SQVTM, CDR2 ANQGSEA. In DNA form, the CDR3 reads TGCAGCGTTGGCCTTGCTAGGTGGAATGAGCAGTTCTTC. It yields the protein CSVGLARWNEQFF.

V is TRBV14 and J is TRBJ2-5, with 10 nucleotides matching TRBD2. From germline, CDR1 is SGHDN and CDR2 FVKESK. The CDR3 is 16 amino acids. With 4 bases clipped from V and 2 bases from J, the junction kept 7 bases outside the gene matches. CDR3 loop: CASSRSGRALQETQYF. The CDR3 DNA is TGTGCCAGCAGCCGGAGCGGGAGGGCCCTACAAGAGACCCAGTACTTC.

This clonotype was recorded a few times. J is TRBJ2-5 and V is TRBV10-3; D possibly corresponds to TRBD2 (5 bases). Looked up from germline, CDR1 is ENHRY and CDR2 is SYGVKD. CDR3 size: 14 residues. The ends were cut back, 3 bases at V and 5 bases at J, with 13 bases in the middle. The CDR3 coding sequence is TGTGCCATCAGTGACGTTGGGTCGGGGGAGACCCAGTACTTC. Translated: CAISDVGSGETQYF.

This clonotype has a handful of counts. The rearrangement links TRBV20-1 to TRBJ2-1, with D maybe TRBD2 (5 bases). With 1 base removed from V and 1 base from J, the gap between germline ends came to 11 bases. CDR1 is DFQATT, CDR2 SNEGSKA, per germline (reference sequence). This CDR3 has 15 amino acids. CDR3 DNA: TGCAGTGCTAGAGTGGACGGGAAATCCTACAATGAGCAGTTCTTC. This translates into CSARVDGKSYNEQFF.

The table lists this clonotype with many counts. J is TRBJ1-2 and V is TRBV20-1; D is unclear. Trimming took 3 bases from V and 5 from J, leaving 10 bases between them. The CDR3 runs 12 residues. The germline V gene encodes CDR1 DFQATT and CDR2 SNEGSKA (reference sequence). The CDR3 protein is CSARGGAYGYTF. Here the CDR3 DNA reads TGCAGTGCTAGGGGTGGAGCTTATGGCTACACCTTC.

This chain links TRBV20-1 with TRBJ1-5, with D maybe TRBD1 (5 bases). Germline V lookup: CDR1 DFQATT, CDR2 SNEGSKA (reference sequence). V lost 3 bases, J lost 3 bases, and 15 bases lay in between. The CDR3 runs 15 residues. The CDR3 sequence: CSARPAVGHNQPQHF. CDR3 DNA: TGCAGTGCTAGGCCGGCTGTTGGACACAATCAGCCCCAGCATTTT.

This chain joins TRBV20-1 and TRBJ2-5; 10 bases map to TRBD2. Germline assignment: CDR1 DFQATT and CDR2 SNEGSKA (reference sequence). Germline trimming cut 3 bases from V and 3 bases from J; bases unmatched to any gene: 10. The CDR3 consists of 16 residues. In nucleotides, the CDR3 is TGCAGTGCTAGCGGCCTAGCGGGAGATAGGGAAGAGACCCAGTACTTC. It translates to CSASGLAGDREETQYF.

This clonotype was detected only a few times. The chain joins TRBV4-3 to TRBJ1-2, with D tentatively TRBD1 (6 bases). The V and J ends lost 0 bases and 6 bases respectively, with 11 bases between them. Germline values: CDR1 LGHNA, CDR2 YSLEER. This CDR3 is 14 amino acids long. Here the CDR3 DNA reads TGCGCCAGCAGCCAAGATTACAGGGCGAATGGCTACACCTTC. It translates to CASSQDYRANGYTF.